The clone carrying this T cell receptor beta chain has just a few counts. What it binds is unknown. It was with 60 Vbeta and 13 Jbeta primers that the PCR ran. Sequenced by immunoSEQ multiplex PCR; TCRdb stores in-frame clones only, minus some. The profile shows approximately 150,000 clones, roughly 66% of them singletons. These data belong to a study of cytomegalovirus exposure and HLA in healthy donors. Study findings and constraints: CMV antigen specificity of a few CMV-associated chains was confirmed in vitro. A later analysis found that most CMV-associated TCR beta chains appeared HLA-restricted. With high specificity and sensitivity, the classifier reportedly diagnosed cytomegalovirus status.

V lost 0 bases and J lost 2, with 12 bases in between. The CDR3 contains 16 residues. The germline CDR1 and CDR2 sequences are MNHNS and SASEGT. The TCR originated in a woman in her fifties or sixties in good health and CMV-seronegative. Sample: PBMCs. This chain connects TRBV6-1 to TRBJ2-3; maybe TRBD2 (6 bases). The CDR3: CASSEAQGLTTDTQYF. The CDR3 region has the DNA TGTGCCAGCAGTGAAGCGCAGGGACTTACCACAGATACGCAGTATTTT.